This is a list of T cell receptor beta chains from one sample in a study of T cells after yellow fever vaccination. One entry per CDR3 protein results from TCRdb running MiXCR on the 5' RACE reads. The sample carries hundreds of thousands of distinct CDR3 sequences, about 4% recorded once. Sequencing used PBMCs, obtained 5 days after the yellow fever booster vaccination. The receptor set was obtained from a man in his late teens or twenties who received the YFV17D yellow fever vaccine. Each CDR3 is given with its conserved first and last residue. The D gene is left open where the match is weak. Only some rows state a clone size, as once, few, many or a class for expanded clones.

J,V,size,D,DNA,CDR3
TRBJ2-3,TRBV20-1,few,TRBD2,TGCAGTGCTAGAAAGCGGGGGGGCCTGGTAGATACGCAGTATTTT,CSARKRGGLVDTQYF
TRBJ1-5,TRBV20-1,many,NA,TGCAGTGCTAGGGACCTCTTCCCTCATCAGCCCCAGCATTTT,CSARDLFPHQPQHF
TRBJ1-5,TRBV23-1,few,TRBD1,TGCGCCAGCAGTCCACGCGGGACAGGGGGTTATCAGCCCCAGCATTTT,CASSPRGTGGYQPQHF
TRBJ1-2,TRBV10-2,NA,NA,TGCGCCAGCAGTGATTTAACAGGGACTTCCGCTAACTATGGCTACACCTTC,CASSDLTGTSANYGYTF
TRBJ1-5,TRBV30,few,NA,TGTGCCTGGAGTAGGGTGGATCAGCCCCAGCATTTT,CAWSRVDQPQHF
TRBJ1-1,TRBV4-2,few,TRBD1,TGTGCCAGCAGCCAAGTAGGGGGCGAGAACACTGAAGCTTTCTTT,CASSQVGGENTEAFF
TRBJ1-3,TRBV7-2,many,NA,TGTGCCAGCAGCTTAGGTCAGGGTAGCTCTGGAAACACCATATATTTT,CASSLGQGSSGNTIYF
TRBJ2-1,TRBV5-1,many,NA,TGCGCCAGCAGCTTGGCCGGGTCCACCTGGTTCTTC,CASSLAGSTWFF
TRBJ2-7,TRBV7-2,few,NA,TGTGCCAGCAGCATGACACCAACCTACGAGCAGTACTTC,CASSMTPTYEQYF
TRBJ1-1,TRBV20-1,few,NA,TGCAGTGCTAGAGTCGCAGGCTTCTTGAACACTGAAGCTTTCTTT,CSARVAGFLNTEAFF
TRBJ1-1,TRBV7-9,many,NA,TGTGCCAGCAGCTCTGGCGGGGGCGGGACTGAAGCTTTCTTT,CASSSGGGGTEAFF
TRBJ1-5,TRBV20-1,many,NA,TGCAGTGCTAGAGATCGTAGGACCGGGGGTCATCAGCCCCAGCATTTT,CSARDRRTGGHQPQHF
TRBJ2-3,TRBV7-9,few,NA,TGTGCCAGCAGCTCAGAGGCTCTCCCTCTCACAGATACGCAGTATTTT,CASSSEALPLTDTQYF
TRBJ1-6,TRBV7-9,many,TRBD1,TGTGCCAGCAGCCGCGACAGGGTGGAGTTTTCACCCCTCCACTTT,CASSRDRVEFSPLHF
TRBJ1-3,TRBV6-5,few,NA,TGTGCCAGCAGTCTATTATCCCCCCGGATAAACACCATATATTTT,CASSLLSPRINTIYF
TRBJ2-3,TRBV7-3,NA,NA,TGTGCCAGCAGCTTAATGGCTAGCGCAGATACGCAGTATTTT,CASSLMASADTQYF
TRBJ2-3,TRBV20-1,few,NA,TGCAGTGCTAACGCTGACAGCTACTACACAGATACGCAGTATTTT,CSANADSYYTDTQYF
TRBJ2-3,TRBV5-1,NA,NA,TGCGCCAGCTCAATGGGGGCAGATACGCAGTATTTT,CASSMGADTQYF
TRBJ2-5,TRBV3-1,NA,TRBD1,TGTGCCAGCAGCCAAGGACAGGGCTGGGAGACCCAGTACTTC,CASSQGQGWETQYF
TRBJ1-6,TRBV4-2,NA,TRBD1,TGTGCCAGCAGCCAAGGGTCTTTCGGGACAGGGTACTCACCCCTCCACTTT,CASSQGSFGTGYSPLHF
TRBJ1-2,TRBV6-1,NA,NA,TGTGCCAGCCAAAACCTAGGGTCCAATGGCTACACCTTC,CASQNLGSNGYTF
TRBJ1-2,TRBV5-6,NA,NA,TGTGCCAGCAGACCCTGGGGGGGCTATGGCTACACCTTC,CASRPWGGYGYTF
TRBJ2-7,TRBV7-6,many,TRBD1,TGTGCCAGCAGCTTAACAGGGGATGTCTGGAACTTC,CASSLTGDVWNF
TRBJ2-3,TRBV6-1,NA,NA,TGTGCCAGCAGTGAAGCGGGGGCAGATACGCAGTATTTT,CASSEAGADTQYF
TRBJ1-2,TRBV20-1,few,NA,TGCAGTGCTAGATTCGGAGGGGTGGATGGCTACACCTTC,CSARFGGVDGYTF
TRBJ2-7,TRBV14,NA,NA,TGTGCCAGCAGCCAACAACTGGTTGGGGTAGAGCAGTACTTC,CASSQQLVGVEQYF
TRBJ1-1,TRBV5-1,many,NA,TGCGCCAGCAGCTCCTACAATCTGAACACTGAAGCTTTCTTT,CASSSYNLNTEAFF
TRBJ2-5,TRBV5-1,few,TRBD1,TGCGCCAGCAGCGGATTGGGACAGGCTAAAGAGACCCAGTACTTC,CASSGLGQAKETQYF
TRBJ2-3,TRBV9,few,NA,TGTGCCAGCAGCGTCGGGACTAGCACAGATACGCAGTATTTT,CASSVGTSTDTQYF
TRBJ2-2,TRBV7-7,few,NA,TGTGCCAGCAGCCGAGGGCCCACCCGGGAGCTGTTTTTT,CASSRGPTRELFF
TRBJ2-7,TRBV5-6,many,NA,TGTGCCAGCAGCTTTGGACCGACCTACGAGCAGTACTTC,CASSFGPTYEQYF
TRBJ1-2,TRBV5-5,many,NA,TGTGCCAGCAGCTTGTCCGGGACTTCTACCTATGGCTACACCTTC,CASSLSGTSTYGYTF
TRBJ2-5,TRBV7-6,many,TRBD1,TGTGCCAGCAGCCCAGGGACAGGGGAGACCCAGTACTTC,CASSPGTGETQYF
TRBJ2-1,TRBV20-1,NA,NA,TGCAGTGCTAGGTCAGGGGGGATGAATGAGCAGTTCTTC,CSARSGGMNEQFF
TRBJ2-7,TRBV25-1,few,TRBD1,TGTGCCAGCACTACTAACAGGGGTTTCCACGAGCAGTACTTC,CASTTNRGFHEQYF
TRBJ2-1,TRBV9,few,NA,TGTGCCAGCAGCGTAGTGATAGGGACTTACAATGAGCAGTTCTTC,CASSVVIGTYNEQFF
TRBJ2-3,TRBV6-1,many,NA,TGTGCCAGCCCGGATAGGGGATGGGCAACAGATACGCAGTATTTT,CASPDRGWATDTQYF
TRBJ1-4,TRBV11-2,few,NA,TGTGCCAGCAGCTTAGTGGGATCGACTAATGAAAAACTGTTTTTT,CASSLVGSTNEKLFF
TRBJ2-3,TRBV25-1,NA,NA,TGTGCCAGCAGTGGACCGTGGGCCCCCTACACAGATACGCAGTATTTT,CASSGPWAPYTDTQYF
TRBJ2-1,TRBV5-5,many,TRBD2,TGTGCCAGCAGGCCTCTCGCGGGGGGGCTCAATGAGCAGTTCTTC,CASRPLAGGLNEQFF
TRBJ1-2,TRBV7-2,few,NA,TGTGCCAGCAGCTTAGATTTCCCAGGTAGTCCCTATGGCTACACCTTC,CASSLDFPGSPYGYTF
TRBJ2-2,TRBV7-9,NA,NA,TGTGCCGAATCGAGGACATCGAACACCGGGGAGCTGTTTTTT,CAESRTSNTGELFF
TRBJ1-5,TRBV30,NA,NA,TGTGCCTGGAACCGGGACGGTAGCAATCAGCCCCAGCATTTT,CAWNRDGSNQPQHF
TRBJ2-1,TRBV20-1,NA,NA,TGCAGTGCTAGAGATCCCGCCAGCTCCTACAATGAGCAGTTCTTC,CSARDPASSYNEQFF
TRBJ2-1,TRBV4-3,few,TRBD1,TGCGCCAGCAGCCGAGGGACAGGAGCTTACAATGAGCAGTTCTTC,CASSRGTGAYNEQFF
TRBJ1-3,TRBV12-3/TRBV12-4,many,NA,TGTGCCAGCACCCCCGTGAGTCCCTCTGGAAACACCATATATTTT,CASTPVSPSGNTIYF
TRBJ2-1,TRBV5-6,NA,TRBD2,TGTGCCAGCAGCTCTATGGGGGGGGGCTCCTACAATGAGCAGTTCTTC,CASSSMGGGSYNEQFF
TRBJ2-2,TRBV24-1,NA,NA,TGTGCCACCAGTGATTCGCGAAACAGGGCTTACTCGAACACCGGGGAGCTGTTTTTT,CATSDSRNRAYSNTGELFF
TRBJ1-1,TRBV7-2,many,NA,TGTGCCAGCAGCTCGGGGCAGGAGACTGAAGCTTTCTTT,CASSSGQETEAFF
TRBJ2-7,TRBV5-6,NA,NA,TGTGCCAGCAGCTCTGACCAGTACTACGAGCAGTACTTC,CASSSDQYYEQYF
TRBJ1-4,TRBV5-4,NA,TRBD1,TGTGCCAGCAGCTTGACAGGGGCGGGAGGCGAAAAACTGTTTTTT,CASSLTGAGGEKLFF
TRBJ1-5,TRBV2,NA,NA,TGTGCCAGCAGGGGCCGGGAAGGCAATCAGCCCCAGCATTTT,CASRGREGNQPQHF
TRBJ2-1,TRBV5-1,few,NA,TGCGCCAGCAGCTTGGTATCAGGCCCCAATGAGCAGTTCTTC,CASSLVSGPNEQFF